The text below deals with one T cell receptor (beta chain). The source of the sample is a study of blood T cell repertoires in COVID-19. The age range of participants was about 18 to 100 years, with residence in about two dozen US areas. Participants had their cohort set by participant-reported clinical history. Original data processing: Reference gene primer amplification gave estimated nucleated cell counts. This table comes from immunoSEQ multiplex PCR, and its TCRdb copy is limited to in-frame clones, with some not included. The D gene and trimming were derived from the DNA, and the V and J assignments and clone size from that table. The data contain 300,000 or so clones, 80% to 90% of them singletons. Sequencing used PBMCs or T cells enriched from blood (not recorded which). The receptor was isolated from a woman aged 40-49 years with acute COVID-19.

The CDR3, as DNA: TGTGCCACCAGTGTAAGCGGGAGGGCCGTGAAGAACAATGAGCAGTTCTTC. This translates into CATSVSGRAVKNNEQFF. V is TRBV24-1 and J is TRBJ2-1; 10 positions match TRBD2. CDR3 length: 17 residues. Trimming cost V 5 bases and J 5 bases; bases outside gene matches: 11. CDR1 and CDR2 (germline): KGHDR, SFDVKD.